This passage covers 27 T cell receptor beta chains from one sample sequenced in a study of blood T cells in healthy people across ages. Next came a second PCR, run for about 6 to 12 cycles, which used a sample-barcoded 5' primer along with a J-beta primer mix. TCRdb recomputed calls from the 5' RACE reads with MiXCR, one row per CDR3 protein. Found here are approximately 850,000 distinct CDR3 sequences, more than 40% of them singletons; the top ten hold about a fifth. Input material: blood. The receptors shown here come from a man in his fifties or sixties in good health.

The chain carries TRBV2 and TRBJ2-5, with D unclear. V was shortened by 8 bases and J by 4 bases, with 11 bases between the two germline ends. The CDR3 has 12 amino acids. Germline assignment: CDR1 SNHLY and CDR2 FYNNEI. CDR3 DNA: TGTGCCAGCTTGGACGCCGCAGAGACCCAGTACTTC. Translating it yields CASLDAAETQYF.

The chain has TRBV5-5 and TRBJ1-1; the D gene is possibly TRBD1 (5 bases). V was shortened by 2 bases and J by 6 bases, with 11 bases between the two germline ends. Germline V lookup: CDR1 SGHKS, CDR2 YYEKEE (reference sequence). The CDR3 is made up of 13 amino acids. CDR3 in amino acids: CASSLLAGAEAFF. For the CDR3, the DNA is TGTGCCAGCAGCTTATTGGCGGGGGCTGAAGCTTTCTTT.

This clonotype was observed a handful of times. This chain connects TRBV7-2 to TRBJ2-4; D might be TRBD1 (6 bases). The J call may not be correct, given that the DNA end is closer to TRBJ2-7. The CDR3 is 13 amino acids. From germline, CDR1 is SGHTA and CDR2 FQGNSA. CDR3 coding DNA: TGTGCCAGCCGGGACATAGCCGTCTACGAGCAGTACTTC. Translated: CASRDIAVYEQYF.

The V call is TRBV11-2, the J call TRBJ2-1, with D perhaps matching TRBD2 (6 bases). CDR1 SGHAT and CDR2 FQNNGV come from the germline V gene. The CDR3 length is 16 residues. Trimming pared 6 bases from V and 0 bases from J, leaving 15 bases between. CDR3 in DNA: TGTGCCAGCAGTTCCCGAGCGCGGGGCTCCTACAATGAGCAGTTCTTC. It encodes CASSSRARGSYNEQFF.

The chain is built from TRBV7-2 and TRBJ2-4, with D possibly being TRBD1 or TRBD2 (5 bases each). This CDR3 has 17 amino acids. From germline, CDR1 is SGHTA and CDR2 FQGNSA. V was trimmed by 3 bases and J by 13 bases, leaving 28 bases between them. CDR3 region: CASSFLLNRVGAGEQYF. In DNA, the CDR3 is TGTGCCAGCAGCTTCTTGCTTAACAGAGTAGGGGCGGGTGAGCAGTACTTC.

This clonotype has a handful of counts. The chain employs TRBV7-2 and TRBJ2-7; weak D call: TRBD1 (5 bases). CDR1 SGHTA and CDR2 FQGNSA come from the germline V gene. The ends were cut back, 5 bases at V and 5 bases at J, with 16 bases in the middle. The CDR3 is made up of 14 amino acids. For the CDR3, the DNA is TGTGCCAGCAGCCCATCTGCCGCCAGGGACGAGCAGTACTTC. This codes for CASSPSAARDEQYF.

The V gene is TRBV7-2, the J gene TRBJ1-6; weak D call: TRBD1 (6 bases). CDR1 and CDR2 (germline): SGHTA, FQGNSA. This CDR3 spans 15 amino acids. V was shortened by 5 bases and J by 4 bases, with 12 bases between the two germline ends. The CDR3 sequence is CASSNRDSYNSPLHF. The DNA for the CDR3 is TGTGCCAGCAGCAACAGGGACTCGTATAATTCACCCCTCCACTTT. Drawing the rest from reference TRBV7-2 and TRBJ1-6, the complete variable domain is GAGVSQSPSNKVTEKGKDVELRCDPISGHTALYWYRQSLGQGLEFLIYFQGNSAPDKSGLPSDRFSAERTGGSVSTLTIQRTQQEDSAVYLCASSNRDSYNSPLHFGNGTRLTVT.

The table lists this clonotype with a few counts. The chain couples TRBV6-2 or TRBV6-3 to TRBJ1-6; TRBD1 matches 7 bases. Germline CDR1 MNHEY, CDR2 SVGEGT. J gave up 4 bases and V 6 bases, and 9 bases lay outside the gene matches. CDR3 length equals 16 residues. CDR3 sequence reads: CASSSTGTVYNSPLHF. The CDR3, as DNA: TGTGCCAGCAGCTCTACCGGGACAGTGTATAATTCACCCCTCCACTTT.

This clonotype was detected ten times or more. The J gene is TRBJ2-7, the V gene TRBV6-5; tentatively, D is TRBD1 (6 bases). Germline-derived CDR1 and CDR2 are MNHEY and SVGAGI. The CDR3 has 14 residues. Trimming cost V 6 bases and J 2 bases, with 14 bases left between them. CDR3 region: CASSSVDRPYEQYF. DNA of the CDR3: TGTGCCAGCAGCAGCGTGGACAGACCCTACGAGCAGTACTTC.

The V gene is TRBV5-5, the J gene TRBJ2-2; 7 bases are shared with TRBD2. V lost 5 bases, J lost 1 base, and 5 bases stayed unmatched. Germline V CDR1 and CDR2: SGHKS, YYEKEE (reference sequence). The CDR3 sequence is 15 residues long. CDR3 protein: CASSLLAVNTGELFF. In DNA form, the CDR3 reads TGTGCCAGCAGTTTGCTAGCGGTGAACACCGGGGAGCTGTTTTTT.

This clonotype came up a few times. Written as DNA, the CDR3 is TGTGCCAGCAGTTTATTACTAGCGGGGGGCTATAGGAGCTCCTACGAGCAGTACTTC. This codes for CASSLLLAGGYRSSYEQYF. The rearrangement joins TRBV12-3 or TRBV12-4 to TRBJ2-7; 12 bases are shared with TRBD2. V dropped 2 bases and J dropped 0; count of bases not matched to a gene: 11. This CDR3 spans 19 amino acids.

The chain couples TRBV27 to TRBJ2-7, with D tentatively TRBD2 (5 bases). CDR3 length: 14 residues. Trimming took off 2 bases at V and 5 bases at J, with 13 bases between the two ends. CDR1 MNHEY and CDR2 SMNVEV come from the germline V gene (reference sequence). In DNA form, the CDR3 reads TGTGCCAGCAGTTTAAGGTCCAACGGGGACGAGCAGTACTTC. Amino acids: CASSLRSNGDEQYF.

This clonotype has only a few counts. The chain combines TRBV24-1 with TRBJ2-3, with no clear D. V was cut by 6 bases and J by 5 bases, with 14 bases left in between. Per the germline V gene, CDR1 is KGHDR and CDR2 is SFDVKD. This CDR3 is 14 amino acids long. CDR3 protein: CATSPMDGRDTQYF. CDR3 coding DNA: TGTGCCACCAGTCCGATGGACGGGCGAGATACGCAGTATTTT.

CDR3 sequence: CSARKAPGQQIQETQYF. CDR3 DNA: TGCAGTGCTAGAAAAGCACCGGGACAGCAGATTCAAGAGACCCAGTACTTC. This chain joins TRBV20-1 and TRBJ2-5; 7 nucleotides match TRBD1. The junction had 14 bases not matched to a gene; V was cut back by 2 bases and J by 2 bases. CDR1 is DFQATT, CDR2 SNEGSKA, per germline (reference sequence). The CDR3 length is 17 residues.

This chain joins TRBV27 and TRBJ1-2; D not resolved. The germline gives CDR1 MNHEY, CDR2 SMNVEV (reference sequence). This CDR3 is built from 11 residues. This CDR3 reads CTGSLEHSYTF. CDR3 coding DNA: TGTACCGGCAGTTTAGAGCATAGCTACACCTTC.

V usage is TRBV12-3 or TRBV12-4 and J usage is TRBJ1-5; 8 bases map to TRBD1. With 8 bases clipped from V and 2 bases from J, the junction kept 2 bases outside the gene matches. The CDR3 spans 13 residues. The CDR3: CASGTGGNQPQHF. The CDR3 bases are TGTGCCAGCGGGACAGGCGGCAATCAGCCCCAGCATTTT.

The table lists this clonotype with a count of one. Sequence at one end of the junction differs from germline and may be a read error. The rearrangement joins TRBV20-1 to TRBJ2-5; 11 bases align to TRBD2. CDR1 DFQATT and CDR2 SNEGSKA come from the germline V gene (reference sequence). There are 15 residues in the CDR3. DNA of the CDR3: TGCAGTACTAGAGGCCTAGCGGGGGGCGAAGAGACCCAGTACTTC. It yields the protein CSTRGLAGGEETQYF.

In this sample, this clonotype turned up many times. The rearrangement links TRBV7-9 to TRBJ2-3; D is unresolved. Germline V gene sequence: CDR1 SEHNR, CDR2 FQNEAQ (reference sequence). The CDR3 is 15 amino acids. V was pared by 5 bases and J by 3 bases, with 15 bases between. The CDR3 region has the DNA TGTGCCAGCAGCCCGTCGGGCGTGAAGACAGATACGCAGTATTTT. This translates into CASSPSGVKTDTQYF.

The chain uses TRBV7-2 and TRBJ2-5; 7 positions match TRBD2. The trim removed 5 bases at V and 6 bases at J, leaving 6 bases unmatched. This CDR3 has 13 amino acids. Germline V gene lookup returns CDR1 SGHTA and CDR2 FQGNSA. The CDR3 nucleotides are TGTGCCAGCAGCGTAAAAGCGGGACAGACCCAGTACTTC. Translated: CASSVKAGQTQYF.

CDR3 in amino acids: CASSPRDIAYNEQFF. CDR3 nucleotides: TGTGCCAGCTCACCGCGGGACATCGCTTACAATGAGCAGTTCTTC. The rearrangement joins TRBV18 to TRBJ2-1; D might be TRBD1 or TRBD2, each matching 6 bases. The CDR3 runs 15 residues. CDR1 is KGHSH and CDR2 is LQKENI in the germline V gene. Between the trimmed V and J ends, which lost 3 bases and 4 bases, there was a span of 13 bases.

The chain is built from TRBV5-6 and TRBJ2-1, with 12 bases fitting TRBD2. From germline, CDR1 is SGHDT and CDR2 YYEEEE. V dropped 4 bases and J dropped 8; count of bases not matched to a gene: 7. The CDR3 covers 15 residues. The CDR3 DNA follows: TGTGCCAGCAGCCAACGACTAGCGGGGGACCATGAGCAGTTCTTC. This codes for CASSQRLAGDHEQFF.

The chain has TRBV11-2 and TRBJ2-7; D may be TRBD1 or TRBD2 (5 bases each). The V end lost 0 bases, the J end lost 6 bases, and 9 bases lay between the germline ends. Germline V gives CDR1 SGHAT, CDR2 FQNNGV. The CDR3 has 13 amino acids. CDR3 in amino acids: CASSLEGTGEQYF. The DNA for the CDR3 is TGTGCCAGCAGCTTAGAAGGGACGGGCGAGCAGTACTTC.

V usage is TRBV29-1 and J usage is TRBJ2-5; D is perhaps TRBD1 (5 bases). Germline V gene data show CDR1 as SQVTM and CDR2 as ANQGSEA. This CDR3 spans 14 amino acids. Trimming left V 2 bases short and J 4 bases short, with 14 bases between. In nucleotides, the CDR3 is TGCAGCGTTGAATCCGGTTGGCAGGGAGAGACCCAGTACTTC. Its translation is CSVESGWQGETQYF.

This clonotype appeared a few times. This rearrangement joins TRBV11-1 to TRBJ2-7; weak D call: TRBD2 (5 bases). CDR1 is SGHAT, CDR2 FQDESV, per germline (reference sequence). V lost 2 bases and J lost 7, with 24 bases in between. The CDR3 extends over 17 amino acids. The CDR3 loop is CASSLLSGAPNGVEQYF. CDR3 coding DNA: TGTGCCAGCAGCTTATTGTCGGGTGCGCCCAACGGGGTTGAGCAGTACTTC.

This chain uses TRBV2 with TRBJ2-3, with 13 bases aligning to TRBD2. V shed 6 bases, J shed 11 bases, and the junction held 11 bases outside the gene matches. Germline assignment: CDR1 SNHLY and CDR2 FYNNEI. The CDR3 has 15 residues. CDR3: CASRETSGGRNWQYF. CDR3 bases: TGTGCCAGCAGGGAGACTAGCGGGGGGAGGAATTGGCAGTATTTT.

The rearrangement uses TRBV6-5 and TRBJ2-3, with TRBD1 matching over 7 bases. This CDR3 region has 15 residues. V shed 0 bases, J shed 5 bases, and the junction held 5 bases outside the gene matches. From germline, CDR1 is MNHEY and CDR2 SVGAGI. CDR3 amino acids: CASSYSGQAGDTQYF. Here the CDR3 DNA reads TGTGCCAGCAGTTACTCAGGACAGGCGGGAGATACGCAGTATTTT.

V usage is TRBV5-5 and J usage is TRBJ1-4; no clear D gene. The CDR3 is made up of 14 amino acids. V was shortened by 2 bases and J by 2 bases, with 7 bases between the two germline ends. Germline V lookup: CDR1 SGHKS, CDR2 YYEKEE (reference sequence). The CDR3 here is CASSFGPTNEKLFF. The CDR3, as DNA: TGTGCCAGCAGCTTCGGGCCGACTAATGAAAAACTGTTTTTT.